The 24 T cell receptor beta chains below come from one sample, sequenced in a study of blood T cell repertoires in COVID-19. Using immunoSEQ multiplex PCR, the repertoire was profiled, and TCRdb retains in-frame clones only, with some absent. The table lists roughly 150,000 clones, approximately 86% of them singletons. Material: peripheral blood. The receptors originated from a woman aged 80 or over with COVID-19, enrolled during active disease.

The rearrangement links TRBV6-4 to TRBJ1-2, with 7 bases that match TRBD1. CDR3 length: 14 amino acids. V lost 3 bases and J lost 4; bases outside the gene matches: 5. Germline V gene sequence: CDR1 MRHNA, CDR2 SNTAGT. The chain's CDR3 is CASSEGRGTYGYTF. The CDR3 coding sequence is TGTGCCAGCAGTGAGGGCAGGGGGACCTATGGCTACACCTTC.

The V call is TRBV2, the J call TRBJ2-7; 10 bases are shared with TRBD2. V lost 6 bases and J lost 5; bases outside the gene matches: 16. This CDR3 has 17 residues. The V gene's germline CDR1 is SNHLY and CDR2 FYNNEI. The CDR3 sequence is CASRPAGRAGGLNEQYF. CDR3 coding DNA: TGTGCCAGCAGGCCCGCCGGGCGAGCGGGAGGGCTCAACGAGCAGTACTTC. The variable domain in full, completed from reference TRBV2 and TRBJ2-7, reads EPEVTQTPSHQVTQMGQEVILRCVPISNHLYFYWYRQILGQKVEFLVSFYNNEISEKSEIFDDQFSVERPDGSNFTLKIRSTKLEDSAMYFCASRPAGRAGGLNEQYFGPGTRLTVT.

CDR3 bases: TGTGCCAGCCAACTAGGGACAGACTACAATGAGCAGTTCTTC. This codes for CASQLGTDYNEQFF. This rearrangement joins TRBV5-6 to TRBJ2-1, with 7 bases that match TRBD1. V lost 7 bases to trimming and J lost 3 bases; unmatched junction nucleotides: 7. Germline CDR1 and CDR2: SGHDT and YYEEEE. CDR3 length: 14 amino acids.

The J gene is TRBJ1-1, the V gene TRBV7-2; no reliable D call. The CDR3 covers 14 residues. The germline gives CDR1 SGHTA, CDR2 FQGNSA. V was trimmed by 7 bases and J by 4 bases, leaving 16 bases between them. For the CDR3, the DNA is TGTGCCAGCAATTTTGAGGGATTCGGCACTGAAGCTTTCTTT. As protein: CASNFEGFGTEAFF. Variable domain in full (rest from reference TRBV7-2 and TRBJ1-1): GAGVSQSPSNKVTEKGKDVELRCDPISGHTALYWYRQSLGQGLEFLIYFQGNSAPDKSGLPSDRFSAERTGGSVSTLTIQRTQQEDSAVYLCASNFEGFGTEAFFGQGTRLTVV.

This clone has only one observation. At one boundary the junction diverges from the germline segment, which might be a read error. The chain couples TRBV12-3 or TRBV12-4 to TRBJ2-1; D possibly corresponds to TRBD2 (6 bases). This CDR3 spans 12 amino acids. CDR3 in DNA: TGTGCCAGCAGCAACCCTTGGGGCCCGGGGGTCTTC. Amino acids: CASSNPWGPGVF.

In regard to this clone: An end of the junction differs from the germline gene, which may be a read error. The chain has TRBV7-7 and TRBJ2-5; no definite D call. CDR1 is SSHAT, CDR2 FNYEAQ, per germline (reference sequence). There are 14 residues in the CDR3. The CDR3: CASSLNQLQETQYF. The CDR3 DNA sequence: TGTGCTAGCAGCTTAAACCAACTCCAAGAGACCCAGTACTTC.

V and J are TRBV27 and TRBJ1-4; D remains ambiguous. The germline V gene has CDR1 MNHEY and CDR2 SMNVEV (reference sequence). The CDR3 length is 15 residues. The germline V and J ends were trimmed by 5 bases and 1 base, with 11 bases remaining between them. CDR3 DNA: TGTGCCAGCAGTGCCCGACGGGGAACTAATGAAAAACTGTTTTTT. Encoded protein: CASSARRGTNEKLFF.

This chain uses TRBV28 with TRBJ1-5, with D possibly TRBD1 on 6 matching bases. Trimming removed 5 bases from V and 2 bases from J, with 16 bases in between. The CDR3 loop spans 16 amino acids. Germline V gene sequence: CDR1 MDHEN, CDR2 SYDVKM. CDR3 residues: CASSPLAGVGNQPQHF. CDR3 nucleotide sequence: TGTGCCAGCAGTCCCCTGGCAGGGGTAGGCAATCAGCCCCAGCATTTT. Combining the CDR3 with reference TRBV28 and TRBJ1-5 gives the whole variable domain DVKVTQSSRYLVKRTGEKVFLECVQDMDHENMFWYRQDPGLGLRLIYFSYDVKMKEKGDIPEGYSVSREKKERFSLILESASTNQTSMYLCASSPLAGVGNQPQHFGDGTRLSIL.

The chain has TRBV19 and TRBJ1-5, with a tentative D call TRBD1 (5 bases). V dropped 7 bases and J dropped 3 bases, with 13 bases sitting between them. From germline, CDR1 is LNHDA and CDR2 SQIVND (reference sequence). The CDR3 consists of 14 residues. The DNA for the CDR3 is TGTGCCAGTACTGCCGCAGGGTACAATCAGCCCCAGCATTTT. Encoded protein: CASTAAGYNQPQHF.

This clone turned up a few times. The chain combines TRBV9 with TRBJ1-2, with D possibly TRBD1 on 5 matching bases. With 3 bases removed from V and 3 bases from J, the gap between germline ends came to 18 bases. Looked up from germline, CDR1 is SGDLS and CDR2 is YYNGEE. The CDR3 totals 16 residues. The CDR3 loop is CASSAGTGEWDYGYTF. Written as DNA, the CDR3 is TGTGCCAGCAGCGCGGGTACGGGGGAATGGGACTATGGCTACACCTTC.

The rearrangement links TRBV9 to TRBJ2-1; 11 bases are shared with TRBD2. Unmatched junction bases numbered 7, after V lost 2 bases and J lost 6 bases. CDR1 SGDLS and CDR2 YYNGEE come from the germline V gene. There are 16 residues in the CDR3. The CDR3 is CASSVARLAGSNEQFF. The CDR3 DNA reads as TGTGCCAGCAGCGTCGCTCGACTAGCGGGAAGCAATGAGCAGTTCTTC. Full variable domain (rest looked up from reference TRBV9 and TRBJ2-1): DSGVTQTPKHLITATGQRVTLRCSPRSGDLSVYWYQQSLDQGLQFLIQYYNGEERAKGNILERFSAQQFPDLHSELNLSSLELGDSALYFCASSVARLAGSNEQFFGPGTRLTVL.

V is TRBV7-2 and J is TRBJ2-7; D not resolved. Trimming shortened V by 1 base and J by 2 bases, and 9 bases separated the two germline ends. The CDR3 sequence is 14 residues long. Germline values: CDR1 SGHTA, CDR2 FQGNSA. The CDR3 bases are TGTGCCAGCAGCTTAGGAGGCCGGCCCTACGAGCAGTACTTC. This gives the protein CASSLGGRPYEQYF.

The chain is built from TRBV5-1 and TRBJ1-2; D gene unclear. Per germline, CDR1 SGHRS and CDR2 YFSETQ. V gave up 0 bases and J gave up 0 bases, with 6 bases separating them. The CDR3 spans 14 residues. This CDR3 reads CASSLGATNYGYTF. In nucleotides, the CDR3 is TGCGCCAGCAGCTTGGGTGCGACTAACTATGGCTACACCTTC.

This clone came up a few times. The CDR3, as DNA: TGTGCCAGCTCACCTGGACAGGATAATTCACCCCTCCACTTT. Protein: CASSPGQDNSPLHF. The V and J genes are TRBV18 and TRBJ1-6; 7 bases are shared with TRBD1. Looked up from germline, CDR1 is KGHSH and CDR2 is LQKENI. V was pared by 3 bases and J by 5 bases, with 1 base of the junction left unmatched. The CDR3 has 14 residues. Full variable domain (rest looked up from reference TRBV18 and TRBJ1-6): NAGVMQNPRHLVRRRGQEARLRCSPMKGHSHVYWYRQLPEEGLKFMVYLQKENIIDESGMPKERFSAEFPKEGPSILRIQQVVRGDSAAYFCASSPGQDNSPLHFGNGTRLTVT.

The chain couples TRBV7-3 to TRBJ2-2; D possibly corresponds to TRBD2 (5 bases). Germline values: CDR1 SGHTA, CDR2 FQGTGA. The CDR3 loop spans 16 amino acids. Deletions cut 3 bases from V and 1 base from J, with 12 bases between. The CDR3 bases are TGTGCCAGCAGCTTTTCGGCTGGAGGGAACACCGGGGAGCTGTTTTTT. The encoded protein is CASSFSAGGNTGELFF.

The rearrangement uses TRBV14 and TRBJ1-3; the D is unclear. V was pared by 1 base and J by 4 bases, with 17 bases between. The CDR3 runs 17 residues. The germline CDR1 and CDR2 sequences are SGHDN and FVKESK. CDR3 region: CASSQALTRGNGNTIYF. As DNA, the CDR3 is TGTGCCAGCAGCCAAGCTCTTACCCGGGGAAACGGAAACACCATATATTTT.

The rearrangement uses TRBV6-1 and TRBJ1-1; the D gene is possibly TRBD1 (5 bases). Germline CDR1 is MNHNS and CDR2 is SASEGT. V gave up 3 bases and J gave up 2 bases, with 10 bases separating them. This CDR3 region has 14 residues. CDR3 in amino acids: CASSDSTANTEAFF. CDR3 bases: TGTGCCAGCAGTGATTCGACAGCTAACACTGAAGCTTTCTTT.

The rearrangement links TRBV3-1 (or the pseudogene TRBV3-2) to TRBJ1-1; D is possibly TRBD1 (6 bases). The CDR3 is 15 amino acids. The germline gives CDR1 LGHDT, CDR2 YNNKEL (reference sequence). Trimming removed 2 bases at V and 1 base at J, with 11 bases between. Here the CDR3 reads CASSQLGQPNTEAFF. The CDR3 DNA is TGTGCCAGCAGCCAATTAGGACAGCCGAACACTGAAGCTTTCTTT.

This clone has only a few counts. CDR3 bases: TGTGCCAGCTCCATTCTAGCGGGAGGCTACGAGCAGTACTTC. It encodes CASSILAGGYEQYF. This chain joins TRBV18 and TRBJ2-7; 11 positions match TRBD2. CDR1 KGHSH and CDR2 LQKENI come from the germline V gene. There are 14 residues in the CDR3. Trimming at V came to 6 bases and at J to 3 bases, leaving 4 bases not matched to a gene.

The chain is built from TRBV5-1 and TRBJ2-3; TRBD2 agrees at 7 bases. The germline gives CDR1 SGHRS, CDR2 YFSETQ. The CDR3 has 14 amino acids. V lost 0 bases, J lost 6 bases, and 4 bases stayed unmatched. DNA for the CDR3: TGCGCCAGCAGCTTGGGCGGGAGAGGGGATACGCAGTATTTT. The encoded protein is CASSLGGRGDTQYF.

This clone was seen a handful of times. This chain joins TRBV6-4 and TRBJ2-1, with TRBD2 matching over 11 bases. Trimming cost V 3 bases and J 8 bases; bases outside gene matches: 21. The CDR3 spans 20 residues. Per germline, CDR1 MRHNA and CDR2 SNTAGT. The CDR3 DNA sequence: TGTGCCAGCAGTGAGCCTAGCGGGGGGCCACTAAGAGCTCAGCGGGATGAGCAGTTCTTC. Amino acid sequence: CASSEPSGGPLRAQRDEQFF.

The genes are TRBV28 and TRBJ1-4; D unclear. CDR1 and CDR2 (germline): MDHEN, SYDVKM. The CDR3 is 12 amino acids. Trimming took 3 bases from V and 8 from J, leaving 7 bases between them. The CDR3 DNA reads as TGTGCCAGCAGTTTTTACGGGGAAAAACTGTTTTTT. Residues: CASSFYGEKLFF.

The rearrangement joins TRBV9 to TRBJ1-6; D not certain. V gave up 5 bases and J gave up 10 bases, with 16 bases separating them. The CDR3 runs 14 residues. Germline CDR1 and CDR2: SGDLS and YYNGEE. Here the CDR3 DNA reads TGTGCCAGCAGACCTGACCCGGGAGGGTCACCCCTCCACTTT. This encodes CASRPDPGGSPLHF.

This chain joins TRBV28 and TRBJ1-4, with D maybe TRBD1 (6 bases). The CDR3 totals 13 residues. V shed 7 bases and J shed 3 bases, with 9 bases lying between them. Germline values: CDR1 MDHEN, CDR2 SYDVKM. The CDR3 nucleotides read TGTGCCAGCACCCGGACAGCTAATGAAAAACTGTTTTTT. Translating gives CASTRTANEKLFF.